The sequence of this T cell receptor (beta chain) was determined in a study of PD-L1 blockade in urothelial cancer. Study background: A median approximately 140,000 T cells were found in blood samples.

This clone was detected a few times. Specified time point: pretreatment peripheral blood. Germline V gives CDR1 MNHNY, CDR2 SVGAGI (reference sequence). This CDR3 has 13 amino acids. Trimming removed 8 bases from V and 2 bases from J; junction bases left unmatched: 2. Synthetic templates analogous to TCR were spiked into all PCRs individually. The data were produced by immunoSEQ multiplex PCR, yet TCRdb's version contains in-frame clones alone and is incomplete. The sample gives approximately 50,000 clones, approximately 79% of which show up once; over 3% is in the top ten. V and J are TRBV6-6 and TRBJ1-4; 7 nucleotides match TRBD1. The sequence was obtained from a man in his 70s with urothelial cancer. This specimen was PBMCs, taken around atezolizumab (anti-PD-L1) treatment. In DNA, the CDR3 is TGTGCCAGCGAGGGGGCGACTAATGAAAAACTGTTTTTT. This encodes CASEGATNEKLFF.